The 10 T cell receptor beta chains reported below all come from one sample, sequenced in a study of blood T cell repertoires in COVID-19. Some clones are missing from TCRdb's copy, which holds only in-frame ones; the method was immunoSEQ multiplex PCR. The data show fewer than 500,000 clones, around 89% seen once. The sample comprised PBMCs or T cells enriched from blood (not recorded which). Every receptor here comes from a man aged 25 to 40 who had recovered from COVID-19.

The V and J genes are TRBV19 and TRBJ1-2; possibly TRBD1 for D (6 bases). Trimming took off 5 bases at V and 8 bases at J, with 12 bases between the two ends. CDR1 and CDR2 from the germline V gene are LNHDA and SQIVND (reference sequence). The CDR3 consists of 12 residues. In nucleotides, the CDR3 is TGTGCCAGTAGTTCACGGACAGACGGCTACACCTTC. As protein: CASSSRTDGYTF.

The gene calls are TRBV6-5 and TRBJ2-5, with a weak D call TRBD2 (6 bases). CDR3 length: 14 amino acids. The ends were cut back, 5 bases at V and 1 base at J, with 11 bases in the middle. Germline V gene data show CDR1 as MNHEY and CDR2 as SVGAGI. The chain's CDR3 is CASSLWDSQETQYF. DNA of the CDR3: TGTGCCAGCAGTCTCTGGGACTCCCAAGAGACCCAGTACTTC.

The chain links TRBV19 to TRBJ1-3; D is unresolved. Germline V gene lookup returns CDR1 LNHDA and CDR2 SQIVND (reference sequence). The germline V and J ends were trimmed by 1 base and 1 base, with 5 bases remaining between them. This CDR3 contains 14 residues. CDR3 nucleotides: TGTGCCAGTAGTATAGGGCATTCTGGAAACACCATATATTTT. It specifies CASSIGHSGNTIYF. The complete variable domain, with remaining parts taken from reference TRBV19 and TRBJ1-3, reads DGGITQSPKYLFRKEGQNVTLSCEQNLNHDAMYWYRQDPGQGLRLIYYSQIVNDFQKGDIAEGYSVSREKKESFPLTVTSAQKNPTAFYLCASSIGHSGNTIYFGEGSWLTVV.

V usage is TRBV28 and J usage is TRBJ2-6, with TRBD1 matching 7 bases. Trimming cost V 6 bases and J 1 base; bases outside gene matches: 9. Germline CDR1 is MDHEN and CDR2 is SYDVKM. This CDR3 is built from 17 residues. This CDR3 is CASRSGQPISGANVLTF. The CDR3 coding sequence is TGTGCCAGCAGATCGGGACAGCCAATATCTGGGGCCAACGTCCTGACTTTC.

V gene TRBV6-2 or TRBV6-3 combines with J gene TRBJ2-1, with 11 positions matching TRBD2. With V trimmed by 0 bases and J by 8 bases, 6 bases remained unmatched. CDR3 length: 16 residues. Germline lookup yields CDR1 MNHEY and CDR2 SVGEGT. The DNA for the CDR3 is TGTGCCAGCAGTTACTCCACTAGCGGGAGAGGCTATGAGCAGTTCTTC. Translation gives CASSYSTSGRGYEQFF.

This chain joins TRBV24-1 and TRBJ1-5, with D possibly matching TRBD1 (6 bases). CDR3 length: 15 amino acids. Germline assignment: CDR1 KGHDR and CDR2 SFDVKD. Trimming stripped 3 bases from V and 7 bases from J, with 15 bases between. CDR3 sequence reads: CATSDGTKGGQPQHF. Written as DNA, the CDR3 is TGTGCCACCAGTGATGGGACAAAGGGCGGCCAGCCCCAGCATTTT.

The rearrangement uses TRBV2 and TRBJ1-2, with 11 bases fitting TRBD1. The germline gives CDR1 SNHLY, CDR2 FYNNEI. The CDR3 consists of 15 residues. The J segment lost 4 bases and the V segment lost 6 bases, leaving 7 bases of the junction unmatched. The CDR3 nucleotides read TGTGCCAGCAGAGATGGACAGGGGGCTGTCTATGGCTACACCTTC. Translation: CASRDGQGAVYGYTF.

Concerning this clone itself: The identical CDR3 is also encoded by other nucleotide sequences in the sample. The gene calls are TRBV5-1 and TRBJ2-2; TRBD1 matches at 11 bases. This CDR3 is 17 amino acids long. Germline V gives CDR1 SGHRS, CDR2 YFSETQ. V lost 5 bases to trimming and J lost 5 bases; unmatched junction nucleotides: 11. The chain's CDR3 is CASSSARTGGRTGELFF. The CDR3 DNA reads as TGCGCCAGCAGTTCCGCCAGGACAGGGGGCAGAACCGGGGAGCTGTTTTTT.

V usage is TRBV21-1 and J usage is TRBJ2-2; TRBD1 was called by the table and not checked on the DNA. TRBV21-1 is a known pseudogene. The CDR3 contains 15 residues. The chain's CDR3 is CASRRQGEGTGELFF. CDR3 nucleotide sequence: TGTGCCAGCAGACGACAGGGAGAGGGCACCGGGGAGCTGTTTTTT.

CDR3 in DNA: TGTGCCAGCTCACCGCTAGAAAGCACAGATACGCAGTATTTT. Translated, it gives CASSPLESTDTQYF. The chain employs TRBV18 and TRBJ2-3, with D unclear. The CDR3 consists of 14 residues. V lost 3 bases and J lost 0, with 7 bases in between. Germline V lookup: CDR1 KGHSH, CDR2 LQKENI.